Below are 2 T cell receptor beta chains sequenced from a single sample in a study of tumor-infiltrating lymphocytes in primary liver carcinoma. TCR beta cDNA came from roughly 450 ng total RNA, primed with a constant-region primer. Libraries of TCR beta came from three nested multiplex PCR rounds with slightly modified ARM-PCR. Both of the initial two PCR rounds ran for around 9 cycles and employed TRBV1-TRBV30 forward primers alongside a C-beta reverse primer. TCRdb used MiXCR to reprocess the multiplex PCR reads, holding one entry per CDR3 protein. In the table there are around 210,000 distinct CDR3 sequences, almost 65% of which are singletons. Both blood RNA, taken from unsorted whole blood, and germline DNA were extracted. Material: peripheral blood. These receptor sequences come from a woman in her sixties with primary liver carcinoma and hepatitis B virus infection.

The chain couples TRBV6-1 to TRBJ2-7; D uncertain. Trimming shortened V by 5 bases and J by 0 bases, and 17 bases separated the two germline ends. The CDR3 covers 16 residues. The germline gives CDR1 MNHNS, CDR2 SASEGT. The CDR3 reads CASSLGSRRHSYEQYF. In DNA, the CDR3 is TGTGCCAGCAGTCTGGGTAGTCGTCGACACTCCTACGAGCAGTACTTC.

This clonotype has just a few counts. The J gene is TRBJ2-1, the V gene TRBV4-1, with D possibly matching TRBD2 (5 bases). In germline, CDR1 is MGHRA, CDR2 YSYEKL. The CDR3 runs to 15 residues. V lost 1 base and J 1 base, leaving 8 bases between the germline ends. CDR3 nucleotides: TGCGCCAGCAGCCAAGTAGCGCCATCCTACAATGAGCAGTTCTTC. Amino acid sequence: CASSQVAPSYNEQFF.